The present T cell receptor (beta chain) was sequenced within a study of blood T cell repertoires in COVID-19. Study-level background: Researchers got acute and convalescent COVID-19 samples from the United States, Italy and Spain. Sources were T cells, B-cell-depleted T cells, or PBMCs; the material itself was cDNA or gDNA.

Authors' processing steps: Researchers report that nucleated cell counts were estimated from reference gene primer amplification. Sequencing was performed with immunoSEQ multiplex PCR; in TCRdb, only in-frame clones are kept and a portion is missing. V, J and clone size are those of that table, while D and trimming were read from the DNA. The profile covers approximately 150,000 clones, with about nine tenths appearing a single time and more than 0.8% taken by the ten largest. Germline CDR1 is MDHEN and CDR2 is SYDVKM. The CDR3 has 17 amino acids. Trimming cost V 5 bases and J 3 bases; bases outside gene matches: 9.

This receptor was identified in a woman aged 45-65 years with acute or convalescent COVID-19. Sequencing input: peripheral blood. The chain links TRBV28 to TRBJ1-5; TRBD1 matches 11 bases. The CDR3 DNA reads TGTGCCAGCAGTCGGTATTTGGGACAGGGGGTCAATCAGCCCCAGCATTTT. Encoded protein: CASSRYLGQGVNQPQHF.